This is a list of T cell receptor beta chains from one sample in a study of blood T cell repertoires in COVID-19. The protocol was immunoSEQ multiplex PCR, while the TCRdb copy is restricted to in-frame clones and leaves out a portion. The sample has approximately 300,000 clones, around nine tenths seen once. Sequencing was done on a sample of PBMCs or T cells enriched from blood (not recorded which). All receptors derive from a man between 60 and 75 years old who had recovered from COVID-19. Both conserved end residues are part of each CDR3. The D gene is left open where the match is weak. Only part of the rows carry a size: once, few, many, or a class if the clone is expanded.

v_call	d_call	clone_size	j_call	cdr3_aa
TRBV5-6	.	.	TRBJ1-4	CASSPWTGVREKLFF
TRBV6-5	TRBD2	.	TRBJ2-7	CASSSPSSGRAYEQYF
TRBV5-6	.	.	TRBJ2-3	CASSRDSDTQYF
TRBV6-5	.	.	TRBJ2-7	CASSYTPEGTPYEQYF
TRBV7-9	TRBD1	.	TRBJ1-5	CASSLGEGALSNQPQHF
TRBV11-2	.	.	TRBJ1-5	CASSLATGQPQHF
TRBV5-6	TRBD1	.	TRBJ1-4	CASSFYDRVELFF
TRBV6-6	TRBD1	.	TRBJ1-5	CASTLQGSNQPQHF
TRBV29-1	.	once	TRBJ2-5	CSVRTDQETQYF
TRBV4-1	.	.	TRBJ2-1	CASSQDGGAPSYNEQFF
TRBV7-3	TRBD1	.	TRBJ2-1	CASSPNRGEEQFF
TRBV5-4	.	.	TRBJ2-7	CASSFRSGATYEQYF
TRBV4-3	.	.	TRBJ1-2	CASSQGPRANYGYTF
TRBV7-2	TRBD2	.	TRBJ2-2	CASSLVSGRSTGELFF
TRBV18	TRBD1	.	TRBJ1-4	CASSLSTGRDEKLFF
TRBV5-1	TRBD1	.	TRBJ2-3	CASSIGQGGDTQYF
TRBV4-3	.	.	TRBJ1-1	CASSQDYRSEAFF
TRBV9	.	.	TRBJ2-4	CASSAASPGIQYF
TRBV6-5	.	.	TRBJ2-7	CASSYSGRFSYEQYF
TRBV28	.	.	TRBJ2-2	CASSPRTIYTGELFF
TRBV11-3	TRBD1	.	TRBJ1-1	CASSLTGPSTEAFF
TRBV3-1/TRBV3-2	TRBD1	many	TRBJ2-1	CASSPDRFNEQFF
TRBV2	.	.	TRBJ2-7	CASSNTATYEQYF
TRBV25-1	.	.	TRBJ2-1	CASSALNEQFF
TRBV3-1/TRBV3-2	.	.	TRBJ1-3	CASSQPGPGNTIYF
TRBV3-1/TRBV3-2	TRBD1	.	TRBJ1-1	CASSLGQGKKAFF
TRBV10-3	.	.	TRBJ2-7	CAISEQVLYEQYF
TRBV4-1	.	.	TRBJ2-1	CASSQSAGDIVTLHNEQFF
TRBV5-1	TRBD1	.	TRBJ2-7	CASSINQGALSYEQYF
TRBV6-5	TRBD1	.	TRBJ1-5	CASSYDGTGNQPQHF
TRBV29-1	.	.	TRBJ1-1	CSVADSPTEAFF
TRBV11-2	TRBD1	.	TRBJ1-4	CASSSHKDRGWEKLFF
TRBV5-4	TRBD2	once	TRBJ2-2	CASSLRTSENTGELFF
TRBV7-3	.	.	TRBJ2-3	CASSLASGTDTQYF
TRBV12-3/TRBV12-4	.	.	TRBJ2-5	CASSLDIQETQYF
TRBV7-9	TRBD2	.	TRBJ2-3	CASSLRREIDTQYF
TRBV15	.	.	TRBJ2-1	CATSVSGFYNEQFF
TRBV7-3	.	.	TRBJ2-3	CASSDSSIGNTQYF
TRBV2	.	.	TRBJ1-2	CASSPQNYGYTF
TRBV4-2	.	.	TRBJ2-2	CASSREGGNTGELFF